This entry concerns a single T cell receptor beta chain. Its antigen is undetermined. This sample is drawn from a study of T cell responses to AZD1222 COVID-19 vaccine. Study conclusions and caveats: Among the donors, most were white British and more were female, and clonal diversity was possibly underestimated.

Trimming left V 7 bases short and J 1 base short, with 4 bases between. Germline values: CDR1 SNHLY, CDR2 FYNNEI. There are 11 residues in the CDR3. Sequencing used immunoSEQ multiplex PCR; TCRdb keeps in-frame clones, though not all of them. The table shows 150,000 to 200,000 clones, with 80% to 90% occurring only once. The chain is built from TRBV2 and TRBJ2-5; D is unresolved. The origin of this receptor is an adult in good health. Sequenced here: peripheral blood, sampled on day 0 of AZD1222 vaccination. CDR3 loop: CASTPQETQYF. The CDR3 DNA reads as TGTGCCAGCACGCCCCAAGAGACCCAGTACTTC.